This TCR beta chain was identified in a study of persistence of HIV-infected CD4 T cells. This was the immunoSEQ version 4 assay in survey mode. Each sample used up to about 1 ug genomic DNA diluted to approximately 10 ng/uL. Profiling relied on immunoSEQ multiplex PCR, and the TCRdb table lists in-frame clones only, not all of them. The sample records roughly 13,000 clones, 66% being singletons. CDR3 length: 12 amino acids. Trimming removed 5 bases at V and 10 bases at J, with 11 bases between. Germline lookup yields CDR1 MNHEY and CDR2 SVGAGI. About this clone itself: Its antigen is undetermined.

An overlapping HIV-1 Gag peptide pool stimulated these cells at about 1 ug/peptide/mL. CD4+ T cells upregulating both CD40 ligand and CD69 were sorted as responding cells. For at least 4 years, plasma HIV-1 RNA was undetectable (<50 copies/mL). This chain links TRBV6-5 with TRBJ1-4, with D possibly matching TRBD1 (5 bases). The source was CD4+ T cells sorted from PBMCs after roughly 18-hour stimulation, collected from a patient who received antiretroviral therapy. This receptor was obtained from an adult man with HIV who was CMV-seropositive. Here the CDR3 DNA reads TGTGCCAGCAGTCCCCCGGGGGGAAAACTGTTTTTT. This codes for CASSPPGGKLFF.